The rows below give T cell receptor beta chains drawn from one sample of a study of CD8 T cells in ankylosing spondylitis. Via MiXCR, TCRdb re-called the 5' RACE reads, giving one row per CDR3 protein. In the table there are approximately 300,000 distinct CDR3 sequences, around 7.6% of which are singletons. The sequenced sample was blood, either unsorted or a sorted T cell fraction (not recorded which). The receptors come from a male donor with ankylosing spondylitis. The CDR3 runs from the conserved cysteine through the conserved F or W. The D gene is left open where the match is weak. Expanded clones are given a class, and other clones once, few, many or no size at all.

CDR3 length	J gene	V gene	D gene	clone size	CDR3 protein	CDR3 DNA
13	TRBJ2-5	TRBV24-1	-	many	CATSDLSEETQYF	TGTGCCACCAGTGATTTGTCCGAAGAGACCCAGTACTTC
14	TRBJ1-1	TRBV29-1	-	-	CSVELWQGNTEAFF	TGCAGCGTTGAACTCTGGCAGGGGAACACTGAAGCTTTCTTT
15	TRBJ2-1	TRBV9	-	many	CASSGGESSYNEQFF	TGTGCCAGCAGCGGTGGAGAGAGCTCCTACAATGAGCAGTTCTTC
14	TRBJ1-2	TRBV24-1	-	-	CATSGYGFNYGYTF	TGTGCCACCAGTGGATACGGTTTCAACTATGGCTACACCTTC
15	TRBJ1-4	TRBV5-1	TRBD1	-	CASSAQGTGGEKLFF	TGCGCCAGCAGCGCACAAGGGACAGGGGGAGAAAAACTGTTTTTT
17	TRBJ2-4	TRBV7-8	-	few	CASSKGPKKLAKNIQYF	TGTGCCAGCAGCAAAGGGCCGAAAAAACTCGCCAAAAACATTCAGTACTTC
14	TRBJ2-1	TRBV11-3	-	-	CASSLYGENNEQFF	TGTGCCAGCAGCTTATACGGTGAGAACAATGAGCAGTTCTTC
15	TRBJ2-1	TRBV5-1	-	many	CASSLGVGRDSEQFF	TGCGCCAGCAGCTTGGGGGTAGGACGAGACAGTGAGCAGTTCTTC
15	TRBJ2-1	TRBV29-1	TRBD1	many	CSVDQGQGDPNEQFF	TGCAGCGTTGACCAGGGACAGGGGGACCCCAATGAGCAGTTCTTC
15	TRBJ2-1	TRBV20-1	-	-	CSAAQGAGIYNEQFF	TGCAGTGCAGCCCAAGGAGCAGGGATATACAATGAGCAGTTCTTC
15	TRBJ2-1	TRBV7-8	-	few	CASSIRADSYNEQFF	TGTGCCAGCAGCATTCGAGCGGACTCCTACAATGAGCAGTTCTTC
13	TRBJ1-5	TRBV18	-	many	CASSPRGIQPQHF	TGTGCCAGCTCACCGCGGGGCATCCAGCCCCAGCATTTT
15	TRBJ2-7	TRBV7-3	-	-	CASSLSFGLSYEQYF	TGTGCCAGCAGCTTATCTTTTGGGTTATCCTACGAGCAGTACTTC
14	TRBJ2-7	TRBV9	TRBD2	-	CASSVGGTSFEQYF	TGTGCCAGCAGCGTAGGAGGGACTAGCTTCGAGCAGTACTTC
13	TRBJ2-5	TRBV20-1	TRBD2	-	CSAQGPGGETQYF	TGCAGTGCTCAAGGACCCGGGGGGGAGACCCAGTACTTC
14	TRBJ2-2	TRBV20-1	-	many	CSASPGRETGELFF	TGCAGTGCTAGTCCTGGCCGGGAGACCGGGGAGCTGTTTTTT
14	TRBJ1-5	TRBV12-3/TRBV12-4	TRBD1	few	CASSFEGAPQPQHF	TGTGCCAGCAGTTTCGAGGGGGCTCCCCAGCCCCAGCATTTT
16	TRBJ1-5	TRBV7-8	-	many	CASSYSRVYSNQPQHF	TGTGCCAGCAGCTATTCTAGGGTGTATAGCAATCAGCCCCAGCATTTT
15	TRBJ2-1	TRBV6-2/TRBV6-3	-	-	CASGRQAGSYNEQFF	TGTGCCAGTGGTAGACAGGCGGGCTCCTACAATGAGCAGTTCTTC
14	TRBJ2-7	TRBV6-5	-	once	CASSYETGVPEQYF	TGTGCCAGCAGTTACGAAACGGGAGTGCCCGAGCAGTACTTC
14	TRBJ1-5	TRBV29-1	TRBD1	many	CSVLIGQGDQPQHF	TGCAGCGTCCTCATAGGACAGGGGGATCAGCCCCAGCATTTT
15	TRBJ2-2	TRBV5-1	-	-	CASSLEVSPTGELFF	TGCGCCAGCAGCTTGGAAGTTAGTCCCACCGGGGAGCTGTTTTTT
14	TRBJ1-1	TRBV28	-	few	CATRPTEMNTEAFF	TGTGCCACCCGTCCGACAGAAATGAACACTGAAGCTTTCTTT
16	TRBJ1-4	TRBV5-6	-	few	CASSFGIDRSNEKLFF	TGTGCCAGCAGCTTTGGGATCGACAGGAGTAATGAAAAACTGTTTTTT
13	TRBJ2-3	TRBV29-1	TRBD1	many	CSVEKGGEDTQYF	TGCAGCGTTGAAAAAGGGGGCGAGGATACGCAGTATTTT
14	TRBJ1-2	TRBV4-3	-	-	CASGSGGGMSGYTF	TGCGCCAGCGGTTCCGGTGGGGGCATGTCTGGCTACACCTTC
19	TRBJ2-2	TRBV19	TRBD2	few	CASSILTGTSGRHTGELFF	TGTGCCAGTAGTATCCTTACCGGGACTAGCGGGAGGCACACCGGGGAGCTGTTTTTT
14	TRBJ2-7	TRBV10-1	TRBD2	many	CASSEQAGGSEQYF	TGCGCCAGCAGTGAACAAGCGGGGGGCAGCGAGCAGTACTTC
14	TRBJ2-7	TRBV15	-	few	CATSSRGPGVEQYF	TGTGCCACCAGCAGCCGAGGGCCTGGGGTCGAGCAGTACTTC
16	TRBJ2-6	TRBV12-3/TRBV12-4	-	-	CASSLAGGSGANVLTF	TGTGCCAGCAGTTTAGCAGGGGGCTCTGGGGCCAACGTCCTGACTTTC
14	TRBJ2-5	TRBV12-3/TRBV12-4	-	-	CASKEIASQETQYF	TGTGCCAGCAAAGAAATAGCATCGCAAGAGACCCAGTACTTC
15	TRBJ2-1	TRBV5-1	TRBD1	many	CASSTGQGPYNEQFF	TGCGCCAGCAGCACCGGACAGGGCCCGTACAATGAGCAGTTCTTC
15	TRBJ2-3	TRBV4-2	-	-	CASSQDFRITDTQYF	TGTGCCAGCAGCCAGGATTTCAGAATCACAGATACGCAGTATTTT
12	TRBJ2-7	TRBV20-1	TRBD1	many	CSAKTTGYEQYF	TGCAGTGCTAAAACGACAGGGTACGAGCAGTACTTC
14	TRBJ2-7	TRBV7-9	TRBD2	many	CASSSHGGTYEQYF	TGTGCCAGCAGCAGCCACGGGGGGACCTACGAGCAGTACTTC
13	TRBJ2-3	TRBV20-1	-	few	CSAPEPYTDTQYF	TGCAGTGCCCCAGAGCCCTACACAGATACGCAGTATTTT
16	TRBJ2-1	TRBV11-1	TRBD2	many	CASSQSPGLAGARQFF	TGTGCCAGCAGCCAGTCCCCGGGACTAGCGGGAGCCCGGCAGTTCTTC
16	TRBJ2-4	TRBV5-1	-	-	CASSERTDLAKNIQYF	TGCGCCAGCAGCGAACGGACGGATCTAGCCAAAAACATTCAGTACTTC
14	TRBJ1-5	TRBV24-1	-	many	CATSDGDSNQPQHF	TGTGCCACCAGTGATGGGGATAGCAATCAGCCCCAGCATTTT
13	TRBJ2-7	TRBV5-1	-	few	CASSLYNPYEQYF	TGCGCCAGCAGCTTGTACAACCCCTACGAGCAGTACTTC
14	TRBJ2-5	TRBV6-1	TRBD1	many	CASTEGQGFETQYF	TGTGCCAGCACCGAGGGACAGGGGTTTGAGACCCAGTACTTC
15	TRBJ2-5	TRBV12-3/TRBV12-4	-	few	CASSWQAQARETQYF	TGTGCCAGCAGTTGGCAGGCACAGGCAAGAGAGACCCAGTACTTC
14	TRBJ2-1	TRBV4-2	TRBD2	-	CASSQDLLADEQFF	TGTGCCAGCAGCCAAGATTTACTAGCGGATGAGCAGTTCTTC
15	TRBJ1-2	TRBV28	TRBD1	-	CASSLLTGGAGGYTF	TGTGCCAGCAGTTTATTGACAGGGGGCGCGGGTGGCTACACCTTC
13	TRBJ2-7	TRBV27	-	-	CASSFSGRYEQYF	TGTGCCAGCAGTTTTAGCGGCCGCTACGAGCAGTACTTC